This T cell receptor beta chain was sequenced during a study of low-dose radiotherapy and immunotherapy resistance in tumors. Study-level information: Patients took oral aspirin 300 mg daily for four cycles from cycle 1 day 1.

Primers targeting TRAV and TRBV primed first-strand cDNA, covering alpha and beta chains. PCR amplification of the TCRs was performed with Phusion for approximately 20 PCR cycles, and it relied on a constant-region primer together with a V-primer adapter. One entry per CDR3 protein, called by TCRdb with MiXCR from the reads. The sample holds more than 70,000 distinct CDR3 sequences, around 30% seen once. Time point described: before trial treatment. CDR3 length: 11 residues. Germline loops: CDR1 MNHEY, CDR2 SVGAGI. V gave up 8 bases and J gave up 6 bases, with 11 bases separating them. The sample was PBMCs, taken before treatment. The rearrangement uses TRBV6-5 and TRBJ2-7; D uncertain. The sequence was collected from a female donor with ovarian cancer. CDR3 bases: TGTGCCAGCCGGGCCTGGGGCGAGCAGTACTTC. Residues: CASRAWGEQYF.